The text below deals with one T cell receptor (beta chain). Its antigen remains unknown. A second roughly 6 to 11 cycle PCR used barcoded and J-beta primers. TCRdb itself ran the 5' RACE reads through MiXCR, one entry per CDR3 protein. The table records 800,000 or so distinct CDR3 sequences, about 25% of them present only once. CDR3 size: 20 residues. The germline V gene encodes CDR1 SGHAT and CDR2 FQNNGV. V was cut by 5 bases and J by 0 bases, with 28 bases left in between. The data were taken from a study of blood T cells in healthy people across ages. Study results and caveats: Age advanced and TCR beta diversity per million T cells fell, roughly linearly. In long-lived donors, naive CD4+ cell counts and diversity exceeded those of aged donors.

These sequences were also reported in another study, on T cells of mothers and their children.

Sequences were obtained from blood. The sequence derives from a boy younger than 18 in good health. This chain joins TRBV11-2 and TRBJ2-5, with D perhaps matching TRBD2 (6 bases). The CDR3 protein is CASSDLVRADYLGYQETQYF. The CDR3 bases are TGTGCCAGCAGCGACCTTGTAAGAGCGGACTATCTTGGGTACCAAGAGACCCAGTACTTC.